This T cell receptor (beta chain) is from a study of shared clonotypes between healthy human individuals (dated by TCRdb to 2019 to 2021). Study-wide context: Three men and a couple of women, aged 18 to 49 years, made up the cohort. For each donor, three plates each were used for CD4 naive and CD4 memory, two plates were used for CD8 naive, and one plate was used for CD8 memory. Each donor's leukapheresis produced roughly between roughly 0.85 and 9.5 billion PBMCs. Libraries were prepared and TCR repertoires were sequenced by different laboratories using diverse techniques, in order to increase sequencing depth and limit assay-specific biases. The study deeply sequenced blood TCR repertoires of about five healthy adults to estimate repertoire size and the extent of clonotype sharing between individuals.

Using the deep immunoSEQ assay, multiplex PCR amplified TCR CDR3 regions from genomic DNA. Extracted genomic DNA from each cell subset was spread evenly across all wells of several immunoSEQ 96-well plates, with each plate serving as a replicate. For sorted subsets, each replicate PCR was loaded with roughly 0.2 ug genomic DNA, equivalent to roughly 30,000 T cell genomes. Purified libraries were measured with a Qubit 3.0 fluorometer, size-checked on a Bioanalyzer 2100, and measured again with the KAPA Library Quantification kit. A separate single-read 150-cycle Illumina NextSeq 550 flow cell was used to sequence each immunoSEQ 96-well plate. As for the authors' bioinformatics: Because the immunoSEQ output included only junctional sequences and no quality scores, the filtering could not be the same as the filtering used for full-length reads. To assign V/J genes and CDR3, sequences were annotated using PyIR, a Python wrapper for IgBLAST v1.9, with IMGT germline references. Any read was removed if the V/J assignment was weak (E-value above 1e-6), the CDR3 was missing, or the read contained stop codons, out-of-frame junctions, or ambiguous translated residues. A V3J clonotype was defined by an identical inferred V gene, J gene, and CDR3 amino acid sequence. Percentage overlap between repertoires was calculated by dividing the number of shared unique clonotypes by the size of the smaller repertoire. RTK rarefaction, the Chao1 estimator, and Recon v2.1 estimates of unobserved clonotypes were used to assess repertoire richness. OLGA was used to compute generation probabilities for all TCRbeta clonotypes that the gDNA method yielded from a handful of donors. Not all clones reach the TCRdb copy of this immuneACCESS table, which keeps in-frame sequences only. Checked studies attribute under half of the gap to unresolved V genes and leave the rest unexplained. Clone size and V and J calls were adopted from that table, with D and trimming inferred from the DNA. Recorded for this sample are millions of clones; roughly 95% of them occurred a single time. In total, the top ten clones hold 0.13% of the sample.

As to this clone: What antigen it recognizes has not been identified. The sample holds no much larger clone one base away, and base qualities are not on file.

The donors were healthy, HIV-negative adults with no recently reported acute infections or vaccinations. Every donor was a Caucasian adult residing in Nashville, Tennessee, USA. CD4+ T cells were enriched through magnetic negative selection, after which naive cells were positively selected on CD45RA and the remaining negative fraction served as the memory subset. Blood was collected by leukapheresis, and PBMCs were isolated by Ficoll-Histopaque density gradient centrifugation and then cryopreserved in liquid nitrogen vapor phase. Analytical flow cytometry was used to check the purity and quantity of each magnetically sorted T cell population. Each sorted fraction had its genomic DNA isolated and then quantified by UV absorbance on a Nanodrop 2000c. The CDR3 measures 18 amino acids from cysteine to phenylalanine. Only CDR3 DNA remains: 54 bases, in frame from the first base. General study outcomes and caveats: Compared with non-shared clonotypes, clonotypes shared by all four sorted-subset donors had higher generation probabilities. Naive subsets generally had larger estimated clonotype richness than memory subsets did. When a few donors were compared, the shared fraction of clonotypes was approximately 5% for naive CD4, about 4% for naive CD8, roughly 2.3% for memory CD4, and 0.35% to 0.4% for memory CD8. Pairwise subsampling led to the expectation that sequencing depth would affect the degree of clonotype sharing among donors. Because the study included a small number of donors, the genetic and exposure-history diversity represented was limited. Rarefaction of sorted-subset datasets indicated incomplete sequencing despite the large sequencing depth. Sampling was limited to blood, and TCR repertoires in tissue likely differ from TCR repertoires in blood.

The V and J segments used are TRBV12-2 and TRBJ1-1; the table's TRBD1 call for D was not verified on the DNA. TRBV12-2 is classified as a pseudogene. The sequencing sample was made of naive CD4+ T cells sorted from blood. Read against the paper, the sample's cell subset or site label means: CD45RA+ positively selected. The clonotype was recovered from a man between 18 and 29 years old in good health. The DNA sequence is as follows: TGTGCAAGTCGCTTAGGAGCCCGGGACAGGGGTATGAACACTGAAGCTTTCTTT. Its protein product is CASRLGARDRGMNTEAFF.